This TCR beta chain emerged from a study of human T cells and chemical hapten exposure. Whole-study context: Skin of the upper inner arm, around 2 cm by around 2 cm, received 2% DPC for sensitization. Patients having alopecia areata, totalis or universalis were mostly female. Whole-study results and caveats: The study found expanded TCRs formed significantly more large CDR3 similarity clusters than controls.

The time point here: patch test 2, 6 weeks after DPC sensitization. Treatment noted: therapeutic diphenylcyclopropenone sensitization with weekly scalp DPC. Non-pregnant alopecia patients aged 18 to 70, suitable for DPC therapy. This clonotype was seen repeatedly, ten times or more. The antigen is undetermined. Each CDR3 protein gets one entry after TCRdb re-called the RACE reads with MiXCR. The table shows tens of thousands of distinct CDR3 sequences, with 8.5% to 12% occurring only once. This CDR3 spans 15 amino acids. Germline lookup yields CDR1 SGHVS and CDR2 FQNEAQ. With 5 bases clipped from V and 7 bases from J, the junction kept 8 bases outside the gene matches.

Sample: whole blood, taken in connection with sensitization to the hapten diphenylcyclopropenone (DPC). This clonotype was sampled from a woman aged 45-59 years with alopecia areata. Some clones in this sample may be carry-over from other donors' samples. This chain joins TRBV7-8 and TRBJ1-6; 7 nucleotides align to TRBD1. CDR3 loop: CASSLRTGSNSPLHF. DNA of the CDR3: TGTGCCAGCAGCCTAAGGACAGGTTCCAATTCACCCCTCCACTTT. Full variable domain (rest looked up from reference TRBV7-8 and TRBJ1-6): GAGVSQSPRYKVAKRGQDVALRCDPISGHVSLFWYQQALGQGPEFLTYFQNEAQLDKSGLPSDRFFAERPEGSVSTLKIQRTQQEDSAVYLCASSLRTGSNSPLHFGNGTRLTVT.